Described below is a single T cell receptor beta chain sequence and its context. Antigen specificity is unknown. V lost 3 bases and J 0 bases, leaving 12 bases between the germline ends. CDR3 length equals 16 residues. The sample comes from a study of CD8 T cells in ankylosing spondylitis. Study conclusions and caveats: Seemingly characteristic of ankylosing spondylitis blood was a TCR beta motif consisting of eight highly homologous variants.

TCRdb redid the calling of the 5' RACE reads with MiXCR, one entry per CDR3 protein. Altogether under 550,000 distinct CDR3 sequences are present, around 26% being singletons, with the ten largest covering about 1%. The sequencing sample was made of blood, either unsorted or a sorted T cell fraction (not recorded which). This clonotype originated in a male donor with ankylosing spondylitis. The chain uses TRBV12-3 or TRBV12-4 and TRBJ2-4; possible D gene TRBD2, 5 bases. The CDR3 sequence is CASSFGGTGAKNIQYF. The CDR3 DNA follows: TGTGCCAGCAGTTTCGGAGGAACGGGAGCCAAAAACATTCAGTACTTC.